This T cell receptor (beta chain) was sequenced in a study of cytomegalovirus exposure and HLA in healthy donors. Overall study: A prior analysis found about 110 million unique TCR beta sequences from around 190 million T cells. The study's findings and limits: TCR sequences were mostly rare, though some public TCRs occurred in many donors. In vitro testing confirmed a few CMV-associated chains as specific for CMV antigens. Among the sequence variants, a highly shared cluster was likely an artifact of sequencing.

About this clone: What it recognizes is unknown.

Primers for the PCR totalled 60 Vbeta and 13 Jbeta. Method: immunoSEQ multiplex PCR; TCRdb's copy keeps in-frame clones and lacks some. The table shows roughly 200,000 clones, with more than 75% occurring only once. This receptor was taken from a man aged 25 to 40 in good health and CMV-seronegative. Specimen: PBMCs.

The CDR3 loop reads CASSSLSMARVTNEKLFF. CDR3 bases: TGTGCCAGCAGTTCCCTCTCAATGGCCAGGGTCACTAATGAAAAACTGTTTTTT. V gene TRBV27 combines with J gene TRBJ1-4; D is possibly TRBD1 (5 bases). The CDR3 totals 18 residues. V lost 4 bases to trimming and J lost 2 bases, with 20 bases between them. Germline V gene lookup returns CDR1 MNHEY and CDR2 SMNVEV (reference sequence).